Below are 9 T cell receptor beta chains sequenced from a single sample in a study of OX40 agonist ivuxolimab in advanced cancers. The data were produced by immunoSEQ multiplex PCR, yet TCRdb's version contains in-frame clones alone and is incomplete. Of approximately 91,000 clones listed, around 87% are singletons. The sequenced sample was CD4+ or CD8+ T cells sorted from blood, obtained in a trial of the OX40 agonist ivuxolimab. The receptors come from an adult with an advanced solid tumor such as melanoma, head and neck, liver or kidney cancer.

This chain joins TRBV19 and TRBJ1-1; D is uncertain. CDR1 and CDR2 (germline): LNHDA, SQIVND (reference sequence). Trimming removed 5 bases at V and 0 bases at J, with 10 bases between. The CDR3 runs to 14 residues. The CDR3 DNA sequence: TGTGCCAGTAGTCCAGTAACTGTGAACACTGAAGCTTTCTTT. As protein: CASSPVTVNTEAFF.

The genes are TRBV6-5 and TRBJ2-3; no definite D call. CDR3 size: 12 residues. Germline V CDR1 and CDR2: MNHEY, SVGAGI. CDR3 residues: CAGLLEADTQYF. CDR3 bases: TGTGCTGGTTTACTTGAGGCAGATACGCAGTATTTT.

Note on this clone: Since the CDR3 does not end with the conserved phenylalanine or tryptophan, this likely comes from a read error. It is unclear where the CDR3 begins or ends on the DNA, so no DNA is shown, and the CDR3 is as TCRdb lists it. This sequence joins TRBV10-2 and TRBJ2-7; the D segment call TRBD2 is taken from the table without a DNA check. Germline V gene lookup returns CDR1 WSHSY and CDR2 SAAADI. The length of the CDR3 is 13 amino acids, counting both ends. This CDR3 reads CASSPGTSGRAPL.

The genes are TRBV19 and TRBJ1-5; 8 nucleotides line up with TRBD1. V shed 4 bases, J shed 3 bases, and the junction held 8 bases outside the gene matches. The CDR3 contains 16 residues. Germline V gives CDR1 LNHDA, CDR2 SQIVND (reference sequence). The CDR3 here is CASSTLDRGDNQPQHF. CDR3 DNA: TGTGCCAGTAGTACCCTCGACAGGGGAGACAATCAGCCCCAGCATTTT.

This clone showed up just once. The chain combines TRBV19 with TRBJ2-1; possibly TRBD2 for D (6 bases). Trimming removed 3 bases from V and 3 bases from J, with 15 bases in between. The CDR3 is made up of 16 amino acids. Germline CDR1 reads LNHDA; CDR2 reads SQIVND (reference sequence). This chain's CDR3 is CASSMDSGANYNEQFF. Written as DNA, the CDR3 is TGTGCCAGTAGTATGGATAGCGGCGCAAACTACAATGAGCAGTTCTTC.

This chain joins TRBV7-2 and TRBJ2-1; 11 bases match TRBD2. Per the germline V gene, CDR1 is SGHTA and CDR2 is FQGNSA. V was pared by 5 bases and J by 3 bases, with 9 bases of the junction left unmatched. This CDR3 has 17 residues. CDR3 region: CASSQWTSGFIYNEQFF. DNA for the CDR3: TGTGCCAGCAGCCAATGGACTAGCGGGTTTATCTACAATGAGCAGTTCTTC.

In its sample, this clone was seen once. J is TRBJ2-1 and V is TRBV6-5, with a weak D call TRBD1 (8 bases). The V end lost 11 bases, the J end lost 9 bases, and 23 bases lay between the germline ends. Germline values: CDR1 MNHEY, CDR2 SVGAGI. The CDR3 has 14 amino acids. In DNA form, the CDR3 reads TGTGCCTCACAGGGGGGGAGGGCCCTCGCTGAGCAGTTCTTC. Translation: CASQGGRALAEQFF.

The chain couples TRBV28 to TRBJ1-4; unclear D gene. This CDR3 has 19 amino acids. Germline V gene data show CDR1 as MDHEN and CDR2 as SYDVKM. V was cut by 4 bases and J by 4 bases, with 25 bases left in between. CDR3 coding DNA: TGTGCCAGCAGTTCCCACGCCCCAATTCCCCGGGCCATTAATGAAAAACTGTTTTTT. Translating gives CASSSHAPIPRAINEKLFF.

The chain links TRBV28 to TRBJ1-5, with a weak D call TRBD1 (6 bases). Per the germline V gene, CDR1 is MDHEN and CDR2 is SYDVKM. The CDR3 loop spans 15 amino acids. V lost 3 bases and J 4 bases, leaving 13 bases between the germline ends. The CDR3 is CASSFLGAGNQPQHF. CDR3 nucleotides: TGTGCCAGCAGTTTCCTGGGGGCTGGGAATCAGCCCCAGCATTTT.